A single sample gave rise to the 4 T cell receptor beta chains below, sequenced in a study of blood T cell repertoires in COVID-19. This table comes from immunoSEQ multiplex PCR, and its TCRdb copy is limited to in-frame clones, with some not included. The table lists more than 60,000 clones, 88% of them singletons. Sequenced input: peripheral blood. The receptors derive from a woman aged 45-65 years with active or convalescent COVID-19.

CDR3 region: CASSLPGDVTETDNEQFF. The CDR3 DNA reads TGTGCCAGCAGCTTACCGGGTGACGTTACGGAGACAGACAATGAGCAGTTCTTC. The V call is TRBV11-2, the J call TRBJ2-1; a possible D gene is TRBD1 (5 bases). Germline V CDR1 and CDR2: SGHAT, FQNNGV. Trimming left V 2 bases short and J 5 bases short, with 22 bases between. The length of the CDR3 is 18 residues.

V usage is TRBV2 and J usage is TRBJ1-1; no definite D call. This CDR3 region has 14 residues. Trimming cost V 5 bases and J 3 bases, with 13 bases left between them. Germline CDR1 reads SNHLY; CDR2 reads FYNNEI. The CDR3: CASSSEGWDTEAFF. The CDR3 coding sequence is TGTGCCAGCAGTTCCGAGGGCTGGGACACTGAAGCTTTCTTT.

The chain combines TRBV18 with TRBJ2-7; 7 nucleotides agree with TRBD2. V was pared by 3 bases and J by 6 bases, with 8 bases of the junction left unmatched. CDR1 and CDR2 (germline): KGHSH, LQKENI. The CDR3 is 14 residues long. CDR3 nucleotides: TGTGCCAGCTCACCCCCGGCGGGAGAGGTCGAGCAGTACTTC. Its translation: CASSPPAGEVEQYF.

This chain links TRBV7-2 with TRBJ2-1; no clear D. Germline V CDR1 and CDR2: SGHTA, FQGNSA. V was clipped by 2 bases and J by 5 bases, with 13 bases between them. The length of the CDR3 is 15 residues. CDR3 nucleotide sequence: TGTGCCAGCAGCTTATTGGTCAACCCAGACAATGAGCAGTTCTTC. Protein: CASSLLVNPDNEQFF.